Below, one TCR beta chain is given with its context. Its specificity is not known. CD45RA-negative memory and CD45RA+ naive subsets were split from the CD4+ cells. The data were taken from a study of shared clonotypes between healthy human individuals. Study details: CD8 memory received one plate per donor, CD8 naive two, CD4 memory three and CD4 naive three. Study findings and constraints: Non-shared clonotypes showed lower generation probabilities than clonotypes common to all four donors. It was observed that roughly 5.1% of naive CD4 clonotypes were shared across a handful of donors.

Sequenced by immunoSEQ multiplex PCR; TCRdb stores in-frame clones only, minus some. The sample holds about 2.4 million clones, under 95% seen once. The CDR3 extends over 15 amino acids. CDR1 and CDR2 from the germline V gene are LNHDA and SQIVND (reference sequence). Trimming took 1 base from V and 6 from J; bases not matched to a gene: 6. The receptor was isolated from a man between 18 and 35 years old in good health. Some clones in this sample may be carry-over from other donors' samples. The specimen was naive CD4+ T cells from PBMCs. The sample's subset: CD45RA+ positively selected. This chain links TRBV19 with TRBJ1-5, with 7 bases lining up with TRBD1. As DNA, the CDR3 is TGTGCCAGTAGTATAGGGGCCAGGGGGGTTCAGCCCCAGCATTTT. Amino acid sequence: CASSIGARGVQPQHF.